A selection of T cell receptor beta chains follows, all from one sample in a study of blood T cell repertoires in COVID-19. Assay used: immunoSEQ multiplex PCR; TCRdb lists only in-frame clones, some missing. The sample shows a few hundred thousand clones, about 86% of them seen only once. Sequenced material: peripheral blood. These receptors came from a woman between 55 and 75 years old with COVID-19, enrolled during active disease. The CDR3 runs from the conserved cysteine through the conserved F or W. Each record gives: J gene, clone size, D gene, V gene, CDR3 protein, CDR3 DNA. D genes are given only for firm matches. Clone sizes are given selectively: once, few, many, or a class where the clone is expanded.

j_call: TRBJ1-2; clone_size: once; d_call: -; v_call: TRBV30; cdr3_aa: CAWGLGNF; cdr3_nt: -
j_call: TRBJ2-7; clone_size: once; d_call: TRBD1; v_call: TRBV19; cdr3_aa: CASSSGQRGYEQYF; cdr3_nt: TGTGCCAGTAGTTCGGGACAGAGGGGCTACGAGCAGTACTTC
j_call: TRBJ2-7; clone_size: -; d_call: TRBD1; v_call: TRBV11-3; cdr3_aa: CASSLVPVGTGFYEQYF; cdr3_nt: TGTGCCAGCAGCTTGGTTCCGGTAGGGACAGGGTTTTACGAGCAGTACTTC
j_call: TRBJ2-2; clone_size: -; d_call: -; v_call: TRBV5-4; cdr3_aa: CASSSYGGGELFF; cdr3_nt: TGTGCCAGCAGCTCATACGGGGGCGGGGAGCTGTTTTTT
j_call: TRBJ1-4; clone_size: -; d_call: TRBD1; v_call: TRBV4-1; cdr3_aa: CATAKTGPNEKLFF; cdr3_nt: TGCGCCACTGCGAAGACAGGGCCTAATGAAAAACTGTTTTTT
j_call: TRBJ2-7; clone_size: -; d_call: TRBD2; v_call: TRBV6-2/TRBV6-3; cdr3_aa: CASSYAWRGAYEQYF; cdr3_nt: TGTGCCAGCAGTTACGCCTGGCGGGGGGCCTACGAGCAGTACTTC
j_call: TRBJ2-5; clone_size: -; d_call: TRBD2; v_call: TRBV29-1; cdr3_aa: CSALTSGGPETQYF; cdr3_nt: TGCAGCGCCCTGACTAGCGGGGGCCCGGAGACCCAGTACTTC
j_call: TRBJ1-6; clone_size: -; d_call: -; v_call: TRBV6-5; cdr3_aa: CASSRQASPLHF; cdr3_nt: TGTGCCAGCAGCAGACAGGCCTCGCCCCTCCACTTT
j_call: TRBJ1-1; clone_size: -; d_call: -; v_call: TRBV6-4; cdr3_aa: CASSAYPPLRAVGFTEAFF; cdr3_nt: TGTGCCAGCAGCGCCTACCCACCCTTGAGGGCTGTAGGGTTCACTGAAGCTTTCTTT
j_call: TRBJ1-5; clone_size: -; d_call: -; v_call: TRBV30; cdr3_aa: CAWSVSFLGDQPQHF; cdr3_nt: TGTGCCTGGAGTGTGTCCTTCTTAGGGGATCAGCCCCAGCATTTT
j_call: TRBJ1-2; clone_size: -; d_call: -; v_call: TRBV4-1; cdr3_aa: CASSQGATVTFYGYTF; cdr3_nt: TGCGCCAGCAGCCAAGGGGCGACAGTGACCTTCTATGGCTACACCTTC
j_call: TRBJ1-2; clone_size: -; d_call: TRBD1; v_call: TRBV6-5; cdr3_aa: CASGDRNGYTF; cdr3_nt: TGTGCCAGTGGGGACAGGAATGGCTACACCTTC
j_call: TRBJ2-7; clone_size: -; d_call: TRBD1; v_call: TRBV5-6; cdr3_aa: CASSHGTVYEQYF; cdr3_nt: TGTGCCAGCAGCCACGGGACAGTCTACGAGCAGTACTTC
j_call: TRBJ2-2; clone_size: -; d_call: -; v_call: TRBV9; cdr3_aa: CASSVVGSANTGELFF; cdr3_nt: TGTGCCAGCAGCGTAGTCGGCAGCGCGAACACCGGGGAGCTGTTTTTT